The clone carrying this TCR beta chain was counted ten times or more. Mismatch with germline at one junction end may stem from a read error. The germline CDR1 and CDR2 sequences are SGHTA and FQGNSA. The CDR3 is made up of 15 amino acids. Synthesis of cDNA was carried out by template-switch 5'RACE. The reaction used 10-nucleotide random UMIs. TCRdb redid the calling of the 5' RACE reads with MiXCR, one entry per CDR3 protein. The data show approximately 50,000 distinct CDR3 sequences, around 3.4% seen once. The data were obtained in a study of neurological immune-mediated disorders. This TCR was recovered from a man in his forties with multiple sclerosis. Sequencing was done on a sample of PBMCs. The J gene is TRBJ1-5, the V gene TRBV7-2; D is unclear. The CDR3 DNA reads TGTGCCAGCAGCTTAGTCCCTAATAGCAATCAGCCCCAGAATTTT. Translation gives CASSLVPNSNQPQNF. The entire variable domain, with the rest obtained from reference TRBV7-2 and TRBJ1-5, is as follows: GAGVSQSPSNKVTEKGKDVELRCDPISGHTALYWYRQSLGQGLEFLIYFQGNSAPDKSGLPSDRFSAERTGGSVSTLTIQRTQQEDSAVYLCASSLVPNSNQPQNFGDGTRLSIL.